Presented here are 17 T cell receptor beta chains from one specimen sequenced in a study of T cells in Graves' hyperthyroidism and ophthalmopathy (dated by TCRdb to about 2019). The library was obtained by multiplex PCR. Sequencing instrument: Illumina HiSeq 2000. The TCR beta CDR3 regions were amplified from the RNA transcripts. For the first round of RT-PCR on the TCR CDR3, the HTBI primer set was used together with the Qiagen OneStep RT-PCR kit. TCRdb took the public reads, trimmed them with fastp at Q25, ran MiXCR for clone calling and kept in-frame beta chains. Entries are consolidated by CDR3 protein sequence, retaining the most common genes and DNA. The sample profile shows roughly 660,000 distinct CDR3 sequences; around a sixth of them were found once. The ten largest clones capture 15% of the sample. The material sequenced was blood. Receptors originate from a man over 45 with Graves' hyperthyroidism.

This clonotype was seen many times. In DNA, the CDR3 is TGTGCCAGCACTATAGCGGGAGGTAGCACAGATACGCAGTATTTT. This encodes CASTIAGGSTDTQYF. The chain has TRBV2 and TRBJ2-3; TRBD2 matches at 10 bases. CDR3 length equals 15 residues. The germline V gene encodes CDR1 SNHLY and CDR2 FYNNEI. V shed 7 bases, J shed 0 bases, and the junction held 4 bases outside the gene matches.

This clonotype was observed many times. This sequence joins TRBV20-1 and TRBJ2-7, with a tentative D call TRBD2 (6 bases). Germline lookup yields CDR1 DFQATT and CDR2 SNEGSKA (reference sequence). Trimming removed 2 bases at V and 5 bases at J, with 16 bases between. CDR3 length: 14 amino acids. CDR3 nucleotides: TGCAGTGCTAGATCTGCGGGGAGAACAAACGAGCAGTACTTC. Translation: CSARSAGRTNEQYF.

This clonotype was observed many times. The rearrangement uses TRBV28 and TRBJ1-5, with D perhaps matching TRBD1 (5 bases). The CDR3 length is 12 residues. CDR1 is MDHEN, CDR2 SYDVKM, per germline. V lost 4 bases and J lost 6, with 7 bases in between. The CDR3 region is CASSSQGQPQHF. For the CDR3, the DNA is TGTGCCAGCAGTTCCCAGGGTCAGCCCCAGCATTTT.

The V gene is TRBV6-2 or TRBV6-3, the J gene TRBJ2-6, with 7 bases matching TRBD2. CDR3 length: 15 residues. With 5 bases clipped from V and 4 bases from J, the junction kept 5 bases outside the gene matches. CDR1 and CDR2 (germline): MNHEY, SVGEGT. The CDR3 DNA reads TGTGCCAGCAGTGGGCGGGGGACCGGGGCCAACGTCCTGACTTTC. Its protein is CASSGRGTGANVLTF.

Many counts were recorded for this clonotype. The chain is built from TRBV7-9 and TRBJ1-2; D gene uncertain. This CDR3 contains 14 residues. V was trimmed by 5 bases and J by 4 bases, leaving 14 bases between them. Germline loops: CDR1 SEHNR, CDR2 FQNEAQ (reference sequence). The DNA for the CDR3 is TGTGCCAGCAGCCCCCTGGCAGCGGGCTATGGCTACACCTTC. Translated: CASSPLAAGYGYTF.

This clonotype was recorded a few times. V gene TRBV10-3 combines with J gene TRBJ2-3; 11 bases match TRBD1. CDR1 and CDR2 (germline): ENHRY, SYGVKD. CDR3 size: 15 residues. J gave up 3 bases and V 4 bases, and 3 bases lay outside the gene matches. The CDR3 DNA reads as TGTGCCATCAGTGCGGGGGACAGGGGGACAGATACGCAGTATTTT. This translates into CAISAGDRGTDTQYF.

In its sample, this clonotype was seen many times. The chain is built from TRBV7-2 and TRBJ2-1, with 9 bases lining up with TRBD1. Looked up from germline, CDR1 is SGHTA and CDR2 is FQGNSA. The length of the CDR3 is 16 residues. The J segment lost 4 bases and the V segment lost 0 bases, leaving 4 bases of the junction unmatched. This CDR3 reads CASSLAGTGTYNEQFF. The CDR3 coding sequence is TGTGCCAGCAGCTTAGCCGGGACAGGGACTTACAATGAGCAGTTCTTC.

This clonotype was counted many times. The V gene is TRBV20-1, the J gene TRBJ1-1; 8 nucleotides agree with TRBD1. J gave up 4 bases and V 1 base, and 5 bases lay outside the gene matches. This CDR3 is 14 amino acids long. Germline V CDR1 and CDR2: DFQATT, SNEGSKA (reference sequence). Here the CDR3 DNA reads TGCAGTGCTAGAGGTGGACAGGGTGGCACTGAAGCTTTCTTT. Translated, it gives CSARGGQGGTEAFF.

This clonotype was detected ten times or more. As DNA, the CDR3 is TGTGCCAGCGCGTCGACAACTAATGAAAAACTGTTTTTT. It codes for CASASTTNEKLFF. J is TRBJ1-4 and V is TRBV12-3 or TRBV12-4; D is undetermined. V dropped 8 bases and J dropped 0 bases, with 7 bases sitting between them. CDR3 length: 13 residues.

This clonotype was counted a few times. The chain joins TRBV4-3 to TRBJ1-2; no definite D call. Germline-derived CDR1 and CDR2 are LGHNA and YSLEER. The CDR3 sequence is 15 residues long. The ends were cut back, 0 bases at V and 2 bases at J, with 10 bases in the middle. The chain's CDR3 is CASSQDLGFNYGYTF. The DNA of the CDR3 is TGCGCCAGCAGCCAAGATTTGGGGTTCAACTATGGCTACACCTTC.

This clonotype showed up just a few times. J is TRBJ1-3 and V is TRBV4-1; D is unclear. Germline lookup yields CDR1 MGHRA and CDR2 YSYEKL. This CDR3 spans 15 amino acids. V lost 0 bases and J lost 4, with 10 bases in between. This chain's CDR3 is CASSQEGRLGNTIYF. The CDR3 DNA reads TGCGCCAGCAGCCAAGAAGGACGGCTGGGAAACACCATATATTTT.

The table lists this clonotype with a few counts. The chain employs TRBV7-9 and TRBJ2-1, with TRBD2 matching over 16 bases. V was pared by 6 bases and J by 7 bases, with 3 bases of the junction left unmatched. Looked up from germline, CDR1 is SEHNR and CDR2 is FQNEAQ (reference sequence). This CDR3 spans 15 amino acids. The CDR3 bases are TGTGCCAGCAGACGGGGACTAGCGGGAGGGAATGAGCAGTTCTTC. It codes for CASRRGLAGGNEQFF.

The CDR3 here is CSALGLGTQTNYGYTF. CDR3 nucleotide sequence: TGCAGCGCCCTAGGACTCGGGACACAAACTAACTATGGCTACACCTTC. The gene calls are TRBV29-1 and TRBJ1-2; possible D gene TRBD1, 6 bases. With 7 bases removed from V and 0 bases from J, the gap between germline ends came to 21 bases. The germline gives CDR1 SQVTM, CDR2 ANQGSEA. This CDR3 region has 16 residues.

The V call is TRBV4-1, the J call TRBJ2-7; possibly TRBD1 or TRBD2 for D (6 bases each). CDR1 MGHRA and CDR2 YSYEKL come from the germline V gene. The CDR3 is 17 amino acids. V shed 1 base and J shed 6 bases, with 22 bases lying between them. The CDR3 sequence: CASSQAHSPDRRGEQYF. DNA for the CDR3: TGCGCCAGCAGCCAAGCCCACTCGCCCGACAGGCGGGGCGAGCAGTACTTC.

This clonotype was picked up many times. The gene calls are TRBV27 and TRBJ2-5, with TRBD2 matching over 11 bases. Germline trimming cut 2 bases from V and 5 bases from J; bases unmatched to any gene: 7. The CDR3 is 16 amino acids. CDR1 and CDR2 from the germline V gene are MNHEY and SMNVEV (reference sequence). CDR3 residues: CASSLKTSGSRETQYF. In DNA form, the CDR3 reads TGTGCCAGCAGTTTAAAAACTAGCGGGAGTAGGGAGACCCAGTACTTC.

This clonotype was counted between two and nine times. This chain uses TRBV28 with TRBJ2-7, with 11 bases matching TRBD2. Germline V CDR1 and CDR2: MDHEN, SYDVKM. V lost 10 bases, J lost 4 bases, and 6 bases stayed unmatched. The CDR3 has 13 amino acids. The CDR3 region has the DNA TGTGCCATCACTAGCGGGAGCCAATACGAGCAGTACTTC. Its protein is CAITSGSQYEQYF.

Comment on this clonotype: Sequence at one end of the junction differs from germline and may be a read error. The J gene is TRBJ2-1, the V gene TRBV6-2 or TRBV6-3; TRBD2 matches at 7 bases. Germline loops: CDR1 MNHEY, CDR2 SVGEGT. The CDR3 length is 12 residues. The CDR3 sequence: CASGYDGGGQFF. As DNA, the CDR3 is TGTGCCAGCGGTTACGATGGGGGGGGACAGTTCTTC.